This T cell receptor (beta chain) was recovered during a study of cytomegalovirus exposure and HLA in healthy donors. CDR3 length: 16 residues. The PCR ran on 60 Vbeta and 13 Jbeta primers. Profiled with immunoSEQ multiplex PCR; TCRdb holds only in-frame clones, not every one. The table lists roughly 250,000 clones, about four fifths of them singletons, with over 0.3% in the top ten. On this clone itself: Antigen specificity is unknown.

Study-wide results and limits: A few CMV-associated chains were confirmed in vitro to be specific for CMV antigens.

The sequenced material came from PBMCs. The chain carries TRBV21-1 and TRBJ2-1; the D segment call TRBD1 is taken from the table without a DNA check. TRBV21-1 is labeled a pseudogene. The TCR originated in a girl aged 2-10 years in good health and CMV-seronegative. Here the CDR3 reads CASSEQGQGSCNEQFF. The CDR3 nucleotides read TGTGCCAGCAGCGAGCAGGGACAGGGGAGTTGCAATGAGCAGTTCTTC.